This T cell receptor (beta chain) stems from a study of a mutant IDH1 vaccine in newly diagnosed glioma. Study details: Beforehand, treatment had been radiotherapy, temozolomide, or both; the majority received both. V12 came at week 35, V13 at week 47. Study outcomes and limitations: Shifts in the top peripheral T cell clonotypes seemed unrelated to pseudoprogression.

Details on this clone: Its antigen is unknown.

The CDR3 covers 14 residues. Germline V lookup: CDR1 SGHTA, CDR2 FQGNSA. The V gene lost 1 base and the J gene lost 2 bases, with 8 bases spanning the gap. Here immunoSEQ multiplex PCR was the method, and the copy in TCRdb shows in-frame clones only, minus some. The data show tens of thousands of clones, roughly nine tenths seen once. As to time point: week 35, safety follow-up. The vaccine gave 300 ug of a 20-mer mutant IDH1 peptide subcutaneously per dose. The chain recombines TRBV7-2 with TRBJ1-2; the D gene is possibly TRBD1 (5 bases). The starting material was PBMCs, obtained from a glioma patient whose treatment included an IDH1 peptide vaccine. The TCR originated in a man aged 40-50 years with glioma. This CDR3 reads CASSLGRDNYGYTF. The DNA for the CDR3 is TGTGCCAGCAGCTTAGGTCGGGACAACTATGGCTACACCTTC.